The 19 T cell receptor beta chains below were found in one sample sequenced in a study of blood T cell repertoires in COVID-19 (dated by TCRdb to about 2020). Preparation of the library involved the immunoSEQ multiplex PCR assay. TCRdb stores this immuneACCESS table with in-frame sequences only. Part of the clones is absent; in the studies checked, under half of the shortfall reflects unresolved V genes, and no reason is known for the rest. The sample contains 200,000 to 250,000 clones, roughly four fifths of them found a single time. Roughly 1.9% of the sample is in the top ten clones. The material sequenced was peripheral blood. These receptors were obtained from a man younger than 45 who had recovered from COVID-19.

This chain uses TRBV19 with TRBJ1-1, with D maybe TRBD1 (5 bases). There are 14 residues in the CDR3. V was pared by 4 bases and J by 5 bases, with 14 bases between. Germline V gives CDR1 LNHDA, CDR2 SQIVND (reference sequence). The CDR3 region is CASSRGVPLTEAFF. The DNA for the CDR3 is TGTGCCAGTAGTAGGGGGGTCCCCTTGACTGAAGCTTTCTTT.

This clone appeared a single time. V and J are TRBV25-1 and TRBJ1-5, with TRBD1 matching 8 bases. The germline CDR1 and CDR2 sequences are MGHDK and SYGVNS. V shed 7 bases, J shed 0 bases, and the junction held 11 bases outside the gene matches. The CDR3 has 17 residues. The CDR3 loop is CASMGGTGQGSNQPQHF. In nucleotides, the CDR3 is TGTGCCAGCATGGGTGGGACAGGTCAAGGTAGCAATCAGCCCCAGCATTTT.

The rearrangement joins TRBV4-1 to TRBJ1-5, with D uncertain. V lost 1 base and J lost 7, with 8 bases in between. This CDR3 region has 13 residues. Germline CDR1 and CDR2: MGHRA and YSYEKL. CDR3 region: CASSQGAEQPQHF. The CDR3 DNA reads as TGCGCCAGCAGCCAAGGTGCAGAACAGCCCCAGCATTTT.

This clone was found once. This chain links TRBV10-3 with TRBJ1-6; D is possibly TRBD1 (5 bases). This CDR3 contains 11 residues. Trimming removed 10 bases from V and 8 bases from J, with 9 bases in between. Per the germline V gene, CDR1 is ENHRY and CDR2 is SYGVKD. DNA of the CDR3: TGTGCCAGCCGGGGGGATTCACCCCTCCACTTT. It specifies CASRGDSPLHF.

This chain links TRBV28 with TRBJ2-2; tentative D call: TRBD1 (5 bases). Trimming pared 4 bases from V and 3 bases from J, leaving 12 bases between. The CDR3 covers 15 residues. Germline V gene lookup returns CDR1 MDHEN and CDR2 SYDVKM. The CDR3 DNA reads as TGTGCCAGCAGTTCCCAGCAGGGATACACCGGGGAGCTGTTTTTT. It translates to CASSSQQGYTGELFF.

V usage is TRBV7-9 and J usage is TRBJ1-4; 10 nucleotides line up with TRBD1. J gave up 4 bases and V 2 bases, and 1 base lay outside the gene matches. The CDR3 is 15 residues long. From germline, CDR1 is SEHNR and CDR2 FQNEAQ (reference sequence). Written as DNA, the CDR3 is TGTGCCAGCAGCTTAAGGACAGGGGGTAATGAAAAACTGTTTTTT. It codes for CASSLRTGGNEKLFF.

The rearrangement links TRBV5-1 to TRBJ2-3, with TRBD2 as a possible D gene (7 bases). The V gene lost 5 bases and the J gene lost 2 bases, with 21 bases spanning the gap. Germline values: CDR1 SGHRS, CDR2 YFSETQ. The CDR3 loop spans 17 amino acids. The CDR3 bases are TGCGCCAGCAGTCGAAGCGGACTAGGGGGAATCACAGATACGCAGTATTTT. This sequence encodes CASSRSGLGGITDTQYF.

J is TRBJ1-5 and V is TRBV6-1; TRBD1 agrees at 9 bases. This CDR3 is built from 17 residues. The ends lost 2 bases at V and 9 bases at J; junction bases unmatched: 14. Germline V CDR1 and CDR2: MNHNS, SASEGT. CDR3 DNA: TGTGCCAGCAGTGAAATCCCCCAGGACAGGGGCATCCGGCCCCAGCATTTT. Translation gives CASSEIPQDRGIRPQHF.

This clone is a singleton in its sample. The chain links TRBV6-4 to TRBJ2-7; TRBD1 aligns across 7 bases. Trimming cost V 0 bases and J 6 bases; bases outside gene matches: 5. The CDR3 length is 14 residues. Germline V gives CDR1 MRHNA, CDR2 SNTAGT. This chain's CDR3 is CASSDSRGGVEQYV. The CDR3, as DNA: TGTGCCAGCAGTGACTCACGAGGGGGCGTCGAGCAGTACGTC.

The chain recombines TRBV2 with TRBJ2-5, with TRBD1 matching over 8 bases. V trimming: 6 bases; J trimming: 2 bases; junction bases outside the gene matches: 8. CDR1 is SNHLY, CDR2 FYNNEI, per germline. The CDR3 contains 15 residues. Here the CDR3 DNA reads TGTGCCAGCAGGTTGGACAGGGCGTCGCAAGAGACCCAGTACTTC. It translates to CASRLDRASQETQYF. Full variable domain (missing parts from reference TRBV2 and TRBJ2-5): EPEVTQTPSHQVTQMGQEVILRCVPISNHLYFYWYRQILGQKVEFLVSFYNNEISEKSEIFDDQFSVERPDGSNFTLKIRSTKLEDSAMYFCASRLDRASQETQYFGPGTRLLVL.

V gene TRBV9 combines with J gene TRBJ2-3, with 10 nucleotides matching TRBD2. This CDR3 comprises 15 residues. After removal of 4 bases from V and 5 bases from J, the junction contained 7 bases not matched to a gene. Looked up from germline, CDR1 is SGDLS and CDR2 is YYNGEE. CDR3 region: CASSQTSGEVDTQYF. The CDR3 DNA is TGTGCCAGCAGCCAAACTAGCGGGGAGGTAGATACGCAGTATTTT. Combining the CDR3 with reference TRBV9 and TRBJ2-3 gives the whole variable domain DSGVTQTPKHLITATGQRVTLRCSPRSGDLSVYWYQQSLDQGLQFLIQYYNGEERAKGNILERFSAQQFPDLHSELNLSSLELGDSALYFCASSQTSGEVDTQYFGPGTRLTVL.

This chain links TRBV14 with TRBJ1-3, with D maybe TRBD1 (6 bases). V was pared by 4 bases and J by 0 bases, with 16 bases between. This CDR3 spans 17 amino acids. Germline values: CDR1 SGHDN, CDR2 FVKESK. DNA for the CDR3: TGTGCCAGCAGCCCCTATGGACAGCTTTCCTCTGGAAACACCATATATTTT. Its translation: CASSPYGQLSSGNTIYF.

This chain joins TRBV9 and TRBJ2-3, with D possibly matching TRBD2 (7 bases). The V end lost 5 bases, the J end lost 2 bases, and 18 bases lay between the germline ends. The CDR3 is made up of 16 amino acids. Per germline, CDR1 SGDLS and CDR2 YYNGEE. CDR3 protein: CASSAAPGGLTDTQYF. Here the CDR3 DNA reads TGTGCCAGCAGTGCTGCCCCCGGGGGGCTCACAGATACGCAGTATTTT.

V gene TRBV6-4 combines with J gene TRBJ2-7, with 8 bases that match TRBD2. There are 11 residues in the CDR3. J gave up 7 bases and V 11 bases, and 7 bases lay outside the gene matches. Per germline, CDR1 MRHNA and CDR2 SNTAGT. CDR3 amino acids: CAGGGGCEQYV. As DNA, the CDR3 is TGTGCCGGAGGCGGGGGGTGTGAGCAGTACGTC.

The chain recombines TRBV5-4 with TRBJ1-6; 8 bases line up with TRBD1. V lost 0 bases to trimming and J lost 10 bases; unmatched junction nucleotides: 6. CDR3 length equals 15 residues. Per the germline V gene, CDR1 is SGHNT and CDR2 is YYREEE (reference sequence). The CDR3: CASSLGGQGDSPLHF. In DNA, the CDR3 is TGTGCCAGCAGCTTGGGTGGACAGGGTGACTCACCCCTCCACTTT.

CDR3 DNA sequence: TGCGCCAGCAAGGGGGACACCGATAATTCACCCCTCCACTTT. The encoded protein is CASKGDTDNSPLHF. The rearrangement links TRBV10-1 to TRBJ1-6; possible D gene TRBD1, 6 bases. CDR1 and CDR2 from the germline V gene are WNHNN and SYGVQD (reference sequence). There are 14 residues in the CDR3. Trimming removed 7 bases from V and 5 bases from J, with 12 bases in between.

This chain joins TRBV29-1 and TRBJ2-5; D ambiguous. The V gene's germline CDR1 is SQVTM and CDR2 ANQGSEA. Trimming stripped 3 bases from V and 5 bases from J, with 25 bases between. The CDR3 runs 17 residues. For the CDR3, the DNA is TGCAGCGTTGACCCCAATAACGAACTTAGAGGTGCGGAGACCCAGTACTTC. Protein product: CSVDPNNELRGAETQYF.

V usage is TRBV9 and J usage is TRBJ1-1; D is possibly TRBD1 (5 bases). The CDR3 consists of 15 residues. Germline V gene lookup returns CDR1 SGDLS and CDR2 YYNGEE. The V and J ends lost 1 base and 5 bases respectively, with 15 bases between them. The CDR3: CASSVCRVLVTEAFF. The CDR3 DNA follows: TGTGCCAGCAGCGTATGCAGGGTATTAGTTACTGAAGCTTTCTTT.

The DNA of the CDR3 is TGCGCCAGCAGCCAAGATGTCGGGACAGGGCGGCAGCCCCAGCATTTT. Amino acid sequence: CASSQDVGTGRQPQHF. The chain recombines TRBV4-1 with TRBJ1-5; 9 positions agree with TRBD1. This CDR3 has 16 residues. Germline V lookup: CDR1 MGHRA, CDR2 YSYEKL. With 0 bases clipped from V and 7 bases from J, the junction kept 7 bases outside the gene matches.